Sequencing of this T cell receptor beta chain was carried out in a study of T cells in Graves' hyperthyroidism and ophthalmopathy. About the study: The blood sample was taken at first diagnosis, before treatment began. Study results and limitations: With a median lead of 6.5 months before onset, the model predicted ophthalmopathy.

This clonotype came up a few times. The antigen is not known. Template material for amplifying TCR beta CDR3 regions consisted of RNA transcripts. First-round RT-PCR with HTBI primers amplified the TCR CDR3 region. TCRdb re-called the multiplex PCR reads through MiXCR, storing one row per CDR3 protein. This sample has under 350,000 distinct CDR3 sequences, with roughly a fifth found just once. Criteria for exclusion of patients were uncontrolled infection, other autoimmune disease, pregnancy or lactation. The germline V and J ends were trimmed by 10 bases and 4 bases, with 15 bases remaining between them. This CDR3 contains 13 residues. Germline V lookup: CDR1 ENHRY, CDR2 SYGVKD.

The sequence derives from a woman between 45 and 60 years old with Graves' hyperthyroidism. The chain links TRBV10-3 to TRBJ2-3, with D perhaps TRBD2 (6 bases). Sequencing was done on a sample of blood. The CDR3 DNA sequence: TGTGCCACTGCCGGGGGAGGTTCAGATACGCAGTATTTT. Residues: CATAGGGSDTQYF.